This T cell receptor (beta chain) was found in a study of cytomegalovirus exposure and HLA in healthy donors. About the research overall: In an early release, HLA-typed donors contributed about 79 million unique TCR sequences. Study-level points and caveats: In vitro checks showed that a few CMV-associated chains really do target CMV antigens. Certain sequence variants were highly shared and formed a cluster, and this cluster was likely a sequencing artifact.

Vbeta (60) and Jbeta (13) primers were used in the PCR. Libraries were prepared by immunoSEQ multiplex PCR; TCRdb keeps only in-frame clonotypes and omits some of them. The table shows about 180,000 clones, with approximately 84% occurring only once. Regarding this clone: Its antigen is unknown.

CDR1 LNHDA and CDR2 SQIVND come from the germline V gene (reference sequence). The V end lost 0 bases, the J end lost 2 bases, and 14 bases lay between the germline ends. The length of the CDR3 is 17 residues. The source is a boy aged 2 to 10 in good health and CMV-seronegative. V usage is TRBV19 and J usage is TRBJ1-5, with a weak D call TRBD1 (6 bases). The sample was PBMCs. CDR3 bases: TGTGCCAGTAGTATAGATCGACAGGTGTTTGGCAATCAGCCCCAGCATTTT. This encodes CASSIDRQVFGNQPQHF.